This TCR beta chain emerged from a study of blood T cell repertoires in COVID-19. Overall study context: Spain, Italy and the United States supplied samples that represented acute and convalescent COVID-19.

Per the germline V gene, CDR1 is MNHEY and CDR2 is SVGAGI. The length of the CDR3 is 15 residues. V lost 6 bases, J lost 0 bases, and 15 bases lay in between. Original processing methods: Amplified reference gene primers provided the basis for estimating nucleated cell counts. Here immunoSEQ multiplex PCR was the method, and the copy in TCRdb shows in-frame clones only, minus some. The DNA was the basis for D and trimming; V, J and clone size are from that table. The sample shows some 80,000 clones, roughly 89% of them seen only once. The clonotype originates from a woman older than 75 with active or convalescent COVID-19. Sequenced material: peripheral blood. The chain is built from TRBV6-5 and TRBJ2-7; maybe TRBD1 (6 bases). The DNA of the CDR3 is TGTGCCAGCAGGTCCGGACAGACGATCTCCTACGAGCAGTACTTC. It codes for CASRSGQTISYEQYF.